The present entry profiles one T cell receptor beta chain with its context. As to treatment: preoperative locoregional IRX-2 cytokine immunotherapy. Preoperative locoregional IRX-2 cytokine immunotherapy was tested in the phase Ib source study. Sequencing was performed with immunoSEQ multiplex PCR; in TCRdb, only in-frame clones are kept and a portion is missing. The sample carries around 34,000 clones, about four fifths recorded once. This record comes from a study of preoperative IRX-2 immunotherapy in early breast cancer. CDR1 is MNHGY and CDR2 is SAAAGT in the germline V gene. The CDR3 sequence is 13 residues long. Between the trimmed V and J ends, which lost 6 bases and 10 bases, there was a span of 13 bases.

This receptor was taken from a human donor with breast cancer. This specimen was lymph node tissue, taken from a patient treated with IRX-2 immunotherapy. This rearrangement joins TRBV6-8 to TRBJ1-6; D uncertain. This CDR3 reads CASRDPGISPLHF. Written as DNA, the CDR3 is TGTGCCAGCAGGGACCCGGGGATCTCACCCCTCCACTTT.